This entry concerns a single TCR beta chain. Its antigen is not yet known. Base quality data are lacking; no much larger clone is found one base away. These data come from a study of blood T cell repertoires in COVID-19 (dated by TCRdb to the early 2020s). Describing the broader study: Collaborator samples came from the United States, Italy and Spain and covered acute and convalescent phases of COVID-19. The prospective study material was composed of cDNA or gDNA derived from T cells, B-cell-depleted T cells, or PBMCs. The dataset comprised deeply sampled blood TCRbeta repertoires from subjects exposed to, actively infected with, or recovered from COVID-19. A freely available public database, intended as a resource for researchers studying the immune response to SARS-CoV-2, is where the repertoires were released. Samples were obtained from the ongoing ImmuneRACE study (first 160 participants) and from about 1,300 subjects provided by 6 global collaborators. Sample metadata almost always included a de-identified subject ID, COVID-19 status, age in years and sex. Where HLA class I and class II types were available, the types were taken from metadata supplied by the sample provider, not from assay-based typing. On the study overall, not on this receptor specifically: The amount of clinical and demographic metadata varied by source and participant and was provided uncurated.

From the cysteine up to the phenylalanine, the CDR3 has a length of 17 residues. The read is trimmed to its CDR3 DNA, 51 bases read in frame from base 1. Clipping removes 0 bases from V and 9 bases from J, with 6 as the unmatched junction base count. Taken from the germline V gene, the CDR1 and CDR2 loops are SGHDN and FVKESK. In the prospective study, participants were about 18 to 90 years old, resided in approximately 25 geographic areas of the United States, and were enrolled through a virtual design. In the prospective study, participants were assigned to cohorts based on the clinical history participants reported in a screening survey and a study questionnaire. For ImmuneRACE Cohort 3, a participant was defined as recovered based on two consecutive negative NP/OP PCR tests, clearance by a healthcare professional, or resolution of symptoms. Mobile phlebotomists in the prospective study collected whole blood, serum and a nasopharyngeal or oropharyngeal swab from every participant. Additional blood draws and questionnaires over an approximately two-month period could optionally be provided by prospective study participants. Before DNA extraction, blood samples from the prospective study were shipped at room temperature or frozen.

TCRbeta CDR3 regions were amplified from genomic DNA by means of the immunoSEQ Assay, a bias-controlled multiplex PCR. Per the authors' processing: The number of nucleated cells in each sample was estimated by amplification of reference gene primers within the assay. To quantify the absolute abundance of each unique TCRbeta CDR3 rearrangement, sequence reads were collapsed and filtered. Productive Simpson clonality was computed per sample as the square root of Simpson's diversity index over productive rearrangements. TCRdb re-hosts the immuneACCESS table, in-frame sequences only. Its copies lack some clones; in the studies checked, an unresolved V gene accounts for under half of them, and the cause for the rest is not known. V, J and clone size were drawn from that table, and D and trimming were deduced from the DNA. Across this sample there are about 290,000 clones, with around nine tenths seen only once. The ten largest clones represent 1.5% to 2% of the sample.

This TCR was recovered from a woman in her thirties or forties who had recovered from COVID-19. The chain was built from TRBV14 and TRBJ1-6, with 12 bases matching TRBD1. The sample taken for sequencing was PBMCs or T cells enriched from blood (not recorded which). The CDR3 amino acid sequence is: CASSQDWGDRGRSPLHF. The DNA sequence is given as TGTGCCAGCAGCCAAGATTGGGGGGACAGGGGGCGTTCACCCCTCCACTTT.